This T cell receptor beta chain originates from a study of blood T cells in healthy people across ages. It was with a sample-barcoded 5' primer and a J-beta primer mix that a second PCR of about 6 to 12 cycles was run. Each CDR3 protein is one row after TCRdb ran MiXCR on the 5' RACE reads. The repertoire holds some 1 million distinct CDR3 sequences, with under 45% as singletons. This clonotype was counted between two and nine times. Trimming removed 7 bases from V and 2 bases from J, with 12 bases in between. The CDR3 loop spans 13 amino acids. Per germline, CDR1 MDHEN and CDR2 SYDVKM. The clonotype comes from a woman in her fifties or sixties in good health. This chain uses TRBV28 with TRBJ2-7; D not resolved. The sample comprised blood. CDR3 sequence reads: CASTDPIPYEQYF. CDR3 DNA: TGTGCCAGCACCGACCCGATACCCTACGAGCAGTACTTC.